This entry concerns a single T cell receptor (beta chain). Antigen specificity is unknown. Other DNA sequences from this sample encode an identical CDR3 as well. These data originate in a study of shared clonotypes between healthy human individuals. Around 200 ng DNA, about 30,000 T cell genomes, went into each sorted-subset replicate PCR. Generated by immunoSEQ multiplex PCR, the TCRdb table keeps only in-frame clones and is missing some. The top ten hold approximately 0.4% of the sample, which has 2 million to 2.5 million clones, about 92% seen once. Study-level points and caveats: Among non-shared clonotypes, generation probabilities were lower than among those shared by all four donors. When naive CD4 clonotypes were compared across a handful of donors, 5% to 5.5% were shared.

The CDR3 contains 14 residues. Looked up from germline, CDR1 is SGHRS and CDR2 is YFSETQ. The junction had 3 bases not matched to a gene; V was cut back by 3 bases and J by 1 base. Negatively enriched CD4+ T cells were divided by CD45RA into naive and memory. The chain has TRBV5-1 and TRBJ1-1; 7 nucleotides match TRBD1. The clonotype comes from a young man in good health. Some clones in this sample may be carry-over from other donors' samples. Sequencing input: naive CD4+ T cells from PBMCs. Regarding subset: CD45RA+ positively selected. The CDR3: CASSSGTENTEAFF. CDR3 nucleotides: TGCGCCAGCAGCTCCGGGACAGAGAACACTGAAGCTTTCTTT.